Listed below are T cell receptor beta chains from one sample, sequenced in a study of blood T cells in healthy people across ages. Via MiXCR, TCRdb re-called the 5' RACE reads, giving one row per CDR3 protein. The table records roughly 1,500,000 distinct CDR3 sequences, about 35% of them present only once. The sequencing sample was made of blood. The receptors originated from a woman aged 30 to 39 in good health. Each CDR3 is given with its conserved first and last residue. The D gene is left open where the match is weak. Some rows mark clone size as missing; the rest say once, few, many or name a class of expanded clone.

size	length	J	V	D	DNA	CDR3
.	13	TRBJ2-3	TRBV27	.	TGTGCCAGCAGTTCCGGGATTCCAGATACGCGGTATTTT	CASSSGIPDTRYF
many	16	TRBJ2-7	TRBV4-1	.	TGCGCCAGCAGCCAAGATCTTACAGGGTTAAGGTACGAGCAGTACTTC	CASSQDLTGLRYEQYF
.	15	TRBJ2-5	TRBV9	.	TGTGCCAGCAGCGTAGACGGGGGCCACCAAGAGACCCAGTACTTC	CASSVDGGHQETQYF
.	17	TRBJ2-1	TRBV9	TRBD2	TGTGCCAGCAGCTCTCAGAGAGGAGCGGGGACCTACAATGAGCAGTTCTTC	CASSSQRGAGTYNEQFF
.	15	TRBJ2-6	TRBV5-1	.	TGCGCCAGCAGCATAAGACAGTCTGGGGCCAACGTCCTGACTTTC	CASSIRQSGANVLTF
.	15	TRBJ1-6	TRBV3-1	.	TGTGCCAGCAGCCAAGGAGGCAGACCTAATTCACCCCTCCACTTT	CASSQGGRPNSPLHF
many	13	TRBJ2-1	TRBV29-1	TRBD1	TGCAGCGTTGTAAGGGACAGGTCCAATGAGCAGTTCTTC	CSVVRDRSNEQFF
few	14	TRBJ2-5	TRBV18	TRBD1	TGTGCCAGCTCAACTGGGACAGCCAAAGAGACCCAGTACTTC	CASSTGTAKETQYF
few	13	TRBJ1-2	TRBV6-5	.	TGTGCCAGCGGGGGACAACTTAACTATGGCTACACCTTC	CASGGQLNYGYTF
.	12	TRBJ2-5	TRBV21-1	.	TGTGCCAGGCGGGACAAACGGGAGACCCAGTACTTC	CARRDKRETQYF
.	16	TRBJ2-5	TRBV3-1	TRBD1	TGTGCCAGCAGCCATATTGGGACAGGGAGAAAAGAGACCCAGTACTTC	CASSHIGTGRKETQYF
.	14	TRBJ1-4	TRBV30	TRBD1	TGTGCCTACAATCCCGGGACAGGGGATGAAAAACTGTTTTTT	CAYNPGTGDEKLFF
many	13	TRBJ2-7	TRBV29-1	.	TGCAGCGTTGAAAGGCTAACCGCCTACGAGCAGTACTTC	CSVERLTAYEQYF
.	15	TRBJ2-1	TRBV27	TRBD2	TGTGCCAGCAGTTTACGAGGACTAGCGGGAGGGTGGCAGTTCTTC	CASSLRGLAGGWQFF
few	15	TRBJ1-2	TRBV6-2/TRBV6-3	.	TGTGCCAGCAGTTACGGAGGGGGGTCTAACTATGGCTACACCTTC	CASSYGGGSNYGYTF
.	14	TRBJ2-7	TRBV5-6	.	TGTGCCAGCCAGAGGAGGCCGGACTCCTACGAGCAGTACTTC	CASQRRPDSYEQYF
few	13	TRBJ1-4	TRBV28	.	TGTGCCAGCAGATCGGGGGGTCCTGGAGAACTGTTTTTT	CASRSGGPGELFF
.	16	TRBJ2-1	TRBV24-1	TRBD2	TGTGCCACCAGTGAATCGGGGGGACTAGCGGGTGATGAGCAGTTCTTC	CATSESGGLAGDEQFF
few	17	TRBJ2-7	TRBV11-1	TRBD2	TGTGCCAGCAGCTTAGGGGTCGCGGCTAGCGGGGGTTCCGAGCAGTACTTC	CASSLGVAASGGSEQYF
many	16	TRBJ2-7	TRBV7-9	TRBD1	TGTGCCAGCAGTCCCGGTGGGGACAGGCCCCGCTACGAGCAGTACTTC	CASSPGGDRPRYEQYF
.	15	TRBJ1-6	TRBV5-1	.	TGCGCCAGCAGCTTGGGAGGGAGTGAAGGTTCACCCCTCCACTTT	CASSLGGSEGSPLHF
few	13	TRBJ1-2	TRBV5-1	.	TGCGCCAGCAGCTTCACGGGCGCAGATGGCTACACCTTC	CASSFTGADGYTF
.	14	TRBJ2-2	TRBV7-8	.	TGTGCCAGCAGCTTAGGAGGGGCAATCGGGGAGCTGTTTTTT	CASSLGGAIGELFF
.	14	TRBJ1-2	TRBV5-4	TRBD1	TGTGCCAGCAGCACAGGGGGCCAAAACTATGGCTACACCTTC	CASSTGGQNYGYTF
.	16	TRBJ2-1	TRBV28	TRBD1	TGTGCCAGCAGTTCTTTTGGGACAGGGGGCATCGATGAGCAGTTCTTC	CASSSFGTGGIDEQFF
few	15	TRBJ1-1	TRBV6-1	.	TGTGCCAGCAGTGCATCAGGGTCGGGGAACACTGAAGCTTTCTTT	CASSASGSGNTEAFF
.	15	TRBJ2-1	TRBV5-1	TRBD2	TGCGCCAGCAGCCTAGGACTAGCGGGATCTGGTGAGCAGTTCTTC	CASSLGLAGSGEQFF
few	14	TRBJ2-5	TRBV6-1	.	TGTGCCAGCAGCTTCTTGGGCAGCGAAGAGACCCAGTACTTC	CASSFLGSEETQYF
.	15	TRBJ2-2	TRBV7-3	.	TGTGCCAGCAGCTCCGGGGAAGGGGGCACCGGGGAGCTGTTTTTT	CASSSGEGGTGELFF
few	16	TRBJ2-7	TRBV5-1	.	TGCGCCAGCAGCTTGTCCTTCAGGACGGGCTCCTACGAGCAGTACTTC	CASSLSFRTGSYEQYF
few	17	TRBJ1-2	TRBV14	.	TGTGCCAGCAGCCCGGGCACCGGACAGCCACGAACCTATGGCTACACCTTC	CASSPGTGQPRTYGYTF
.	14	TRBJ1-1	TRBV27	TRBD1	TGTGCCAGCAGTTTAGGGGACAGCGGCACTGAAGCTTTCTTT	CASSLGDSGTEAFF
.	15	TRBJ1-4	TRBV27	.	TGTGCCAGCAGTCACCAGAACGGGCAGAATGAAAAACTGTTTTTT	CASSHQNGQNEKLFF
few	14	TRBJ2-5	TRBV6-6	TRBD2	TGTGCCAGCAGTTACTCGGCGGGGGGGGAGACCCAGTACTTC	CASSYSAGGETQYF
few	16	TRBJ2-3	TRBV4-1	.	TGCGCCAGCAGCCAACAAAGTACGGGGGGCACAGATACGCAGTATTTT	CASSQQSTGGTDTQYF
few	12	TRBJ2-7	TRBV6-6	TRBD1	TGTGCCAGCAGCCGGACAGGGCACGAGCAGTACTTC	CASSRTGHEQYF
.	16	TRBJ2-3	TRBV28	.	TGTGCCAGCAGTTCCCGACTGAGTGCGAGCACAGATACGCAGTATTTT	CASSSRLSASTDTQYF
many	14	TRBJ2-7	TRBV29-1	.	TGCAGCCCAGAAAAGGGACAACACTCCTACGAGCAGTACTTC	CSPEKGQHSYEQYF
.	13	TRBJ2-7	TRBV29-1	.	TGCAGCGTACACACAGGGTCTTTCTACGAGCAGTACTTC	CSVHTGSFYEQYF
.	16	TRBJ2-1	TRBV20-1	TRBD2	TGCAGTGCCAACAAGTACACTAGCGGGGATTACAATGAGCAGTTCTTC	CSANKYTSGDYNEQFF
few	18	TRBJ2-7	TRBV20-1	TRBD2	TGCAGTGCTAGGGGACTAGCGGGAGTAAGTAGAAGGAACTACGAGCAGTACTTC	CSARGLAGVSRRNYEQYF
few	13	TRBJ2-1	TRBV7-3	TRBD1	TGTGCCAGCAGCCAGGGCGGACAGGGTGAGCAGTTCTTC	CASSQGGQGEQFF
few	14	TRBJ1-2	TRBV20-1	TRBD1	TGCAGTGCTAGTAGGGACAGGGGCAACTATGGCTACACCTTC	CSASRDRGNYGYTF